The 21 T cell receptor beta chains reported below all come from one sample, sequenced in a study of blood T cell repertoires in COVID-19. Only in-frame clones appear in the TCRdb table, and some are missing; sequencing was by immunoSEQ multiplex PCR. The data contain 380,000 or so clones, around 87% of them singletons. The sequenced sample was PBMCs or T cells enriched from blood (not recorded which). Every receptor here comes from a man aged 30 to 45 who had recovered from COVID-19.

This clone was recorded once. V usage is TRBV29-1 and J usage is TRBJ1-2; TRBD1 matches at 8 bases. With 8 bases clipped from V and 3 bases from J, the junction kept 8 bases outside the gene matches. The CDR3 has 13 amino acids. Germline CDR1 and CDR2: SQVTM and ANQGSEA. CDR3 coding DNA: TGCAGCATCCGACAGGGGCTGGACTATGGCTACACCTTC. Translation gives CSIRQGLDYGYTF.

The V gene is TRBV5-1, the J gene TRBJ2-5; unclear D gene. The V end was cut by 4 bases, the J end by 1 base, with 14 bases between. The V gene's germline CDR1 is SGHRS and CDR2 YFSETQ. The CDR3 sequence is 15 residues long. In nucleotides, the CDR3 is TGCGCCAGCAGCCTGTACAACCCCGCCCAAGAGACCCAGTACTTC. This translates into CASSLYNPAQETQYF.

CDR3 amino acids: CASSLGDRGQQGYTF. The CDR3 DNA reads TGTGCCAGCAGCTTAGGGGACAGGGGGCAGCAGGGCTACACCTTC. The chain employs TRBV7-2 and TRBJ1-2; 12 nucleotides match TRBD1. This CDR3 has 15 residues. Germline trimming cut 1 base from V and 8 bases from J; bases unmatched to any gene: 5. Germline loops: CDR1 SGHTA, CDR2 FQGNSA.

This sequence joins TRBV27 and TRBJ1-5; possible D gene TRBD1, 6 bases. V was pared by 6 bases and J by 5 bases, with 14 bases between. The CDR3 loop spans 14 amino acids. Germline assignment: CDR1 MNHEY and CDR2 SMNVEV (reference sequence). CDR3 sequence reads: CASSWTATDQPQHF. DNA of the CDR3: TGTGCCAGCAGCTGGACAGCCACTGATCAGCCCCAGCATTTT.

The chain combines TRBV2 with TRBJ2-7; 7 bases fit TRBD1. This CDR3 has 12 residues. V was pared by 7 bases and J by 3 bases, with 3 bases of the junction left unmatched. CDR1 and CDR2 from the germline V gene are SNHLY and FYNNEI. CDR3 residues: CASIGQDYEQYF. The CDR3 nucleotides read TGTGCCAGCATCGGACAGGACTACGAGCAGTACTTC.

The chain has TRBV20-1 and TRBJ2-3; 11 bases are shared with TRBD2. CDR3 size: 14 residues. The germline V gene has CDR1 DFQATT and CDR2 SNEGSKA (reference sequence). Trimming at V came to 3 bases and at J to 6 bases, leaving 5 bases not matched to a gene. CDR3 region: CSASSGGAGDTQYF. CDR3 bases: TGCAGTGCTAGTAGCGGGGGGGCCGGGGATACGCAGTATTTT.

The chain combines TRBV4-1 with TRBJ1-5; 7 nucleotides line up with TRBD1. This CDR3 region has 17 residues. Unmatched junction bases numbered 10, after V lost 1 base and J lost 4 bases. Germline V CDR1 and CDR2: MGHRA, YSYEKL. CDR3 DNA: TGCGCCAGCAGCCAAGGGGTCGACAGGGTTAGGAATCAGCCCCAGCATTTT. Amino acids: CASSQGVDRVRNQPQHF.

The chain carries TRBV6-5 and TRBJ1-1; 7 positions match TRBD1. Germline loops: CDR1 MNHEY, CDR2 SVGAGI. This CDR3 is 14 amino acids long. V gave up 5 bases and J gave up 1 base; unmatched junction bases: 4. CDR3 nucleotide sequence: TGTGCCAGCAGTCTCACAGGGGCGAACACTGAAGCTTTCTTT. The encoded protein is CASSLTGANTEAFF.

CDR3 bases: TGTGCCAGCAGTTCGTCGTGGGGAGGGACAGATACGCAGTATTTT. This sequence encodes CASSSSWGGTDTQYF. This chain uses TRBV27 with TRBJ2-3; 7 bases map to TRBD2. The CDR3 loop spans 15 amino acids. Germline V gives CDR1 MNHEY, CDR2 SMNVEV (reference sequence). V shed 4 bases and J 3 bases; nucleotides not matched to a gene: 7.

This chain links TRBV5-8 with TRBJ1-4; 7 nucleotides line up with TRBD1. Germline V gives CDR1 SGHTS, CDR2 YDEGEE. This CDR3 has 14 residues. V gave up 3 bases and J gave up 4 bases; unmatched junction bases: 3. CDR3 sequence (DNA): TGTGCCAGCAGCTACGGGACAGATAATGAAAAACTGTTTTTT. This sequence encodes CASSYGTDNEKLFF. Together with reference TRBV5-8 and TRBJ1-4, the CDR3 gives the full variable domain: EAGVTQSPTHLIKTRGQQATLRCSPISGHTSVYWYQQALGLGLQFLLWYDEGEERNRGNFPPRFSGRQFPNYSSELNVNALELEDSALYLCASSYGTDNEKLFFGSGTQLSVL.

This chain uses TRBV6-5 with TRBJ1-1; D is unresolved. This CDR3 has 13 residues. Germline lookup yields CDR1 MNHEY and CDR2 SVGAGI. The V and J ends lost 2 bases and 5 bases respectively, with 9 bases between them. This chain's CDR3 is CASSYNPGTEAFF. The CDR3 region has the DNA TGTGCCAGCAGTTACAACCCGGGGACTGAAGCTTTCTTT.

The rearrangement joins TRBV12-5 to TRBJ2-7; TRBD2 agrees at 9 bases. CDR3 length equals 19 residues. Germline CDR1 is LGHNT and CDR2 is FRNRAP. Germline trimming cut 0 bases from V and 2 bases from J; bases unmatched to any gene: 14. This CDR3 is CASGLVRVERGVLAYEQYF. The CDR3 coding sequence is TGTGCTAGTGGTTTGGTACGGGTGGAGCGGGGGGTATTAGCCTACGAGCAGTACTTC.

The chain recombines TRBV7-9 with TRBJ1-1; D gene uncertain. V lost 1 base and J 8 bases, leaving 8 bases between the germline ends. The CDR3 sequence is 12 residues long. In germline, CDR1 is SEHNR, CDR2 FQNEAQ (reference sequence). The CDR3 reads CASSLDGPEAFF. The CDR3 bases are TGTGCCAGCAGCTTAGATGGGCCAGAAGCTTTCTTT.

In its sample, this clone was seen a few times. The V call is TRBV5-1, the J call TRBJ1-1; TRBD1 matches 8 bases. In germline, CDR1 is SGHRS, CDR2 YFSETQ. The CDR3 consists of 15 residues. V was pared by 1 base and J by 3 bases, with 5 bases of the junction left unmatched. This CDR3 is CASSLLETGDTEAFF. DNA of the CDR3: TGCGCCAGCAGCTTGTTGGAGACAGGGGACACTGAAGCTTTCTTT. The full variable domain, rest sourced from reference TRBV5-1 and TRBJ1-1, is KAGVTQTPRYLIKTRGQQVTLSCSPISGHRSVSWYQQTPGQGLQFLFEYFSETQRNKGNFPGRFSGRQFSNSRSEMNVSTLELGDSALYLCASSLLETGDTEAFFGQGTRLTVV.

The chain employs TRBV6-5 and TRBJ2-1, with 11 positions matching TRBD2. The CDR3 consists of 12 residues. J gave up 16 bases and V 5 bases, and 7 bases lay outside the gene matches. Germline V gene sequence: CDR1 MNHEY, CDR2 SVGAGI. The CDR3 protein is CASSLAGGKFFF. For the CDR3, the DNA is TGTGCCAGCAGTCTAGCGGGGGGAAAATTCTTCTTC.

J is TRBJ2-3 and V is TRBV5-1; TRBD2 agrees at 9 bases. Germline V gene data show CDR1 as SGHRS and CDR2 as YFSETQ. The V segment lost 4 bases and the J segment 4 bases; nucleotides outside the gene matches: 10. The CDR3 spans 16 residues. The CDR3 here is CASSPPRGGESDTQYF. DNA of the CDR3: TGCGCCAGCAGCCCCCCCCGCGGGGGGGAATCAGATACGCAGTATTTT.

This clone has only a few counts. The chain links TRBV30 to TRBJ1-3; TRBD1 matches at 7 bases. Germline-derived CDR1 and CDR2 are GTSNPN and SVGIG (reference sequence). V shed 4 bases, J shed 6 bases, and the junction held 6 bases outside the gene matches. The length of the CDR3 is 13 residues. For the CDR3, the DNA is TGTGCCTGGACCCTAGGGACAGTAAACACCATATATTTT. It translates to CAWTLGTVNTIYF.

The rearrangement uses TRBV5-1 and TRBJ2-2; no clear D. Germline assignment: CDR1 SGHRS and CDR2 YFSETQ. The CDR3 consists of 14 residues. V lost 0 bases and J 0 bases, leaving 3 bases between the germline ends. The DNA for the CDR3 is TGCGCCAGCAGCTTGGCCGCGAACACCGGGGAGCTGTTTTTT. It codes for CASSLAANTGELFF.

The chain employs TRBV2 and TRBJ2-2, with a possible D match to TRBD2 (5 bases). V lost 6 bases and J 4 bases, leaving 12 bases between the germline ends. This CDR3 has 14 residues. Germline CDR1 is SNHLY and CDR2 is FYNNEI. The CDR3 loop is CASSYRDSTGELFF. The DNA for the CDR3 is TGTGCCAGCAGCTACCGGGATAGCACCGGGGAGCTGTTTTTT. Looking up the rest from reference TRBV2 and TRBJ2-2 gives the full variable domain: EPEVTQTPSHQVTQMGQEVILRCVPISNHLYFYWYRQILGQKVEFLVSFYNNEISEKSEIFDDQFSVERPDGSNFTLKIRSTKLEDSAMYFCASSYRDSTGELFFGEGSRLTVL.

The V call is TRBV6-1, the J call TRBJ1-3; D might be TRBD1 (6 bases). Germline V CDR1 and CDR2: MNHNS, SASEGT. V was trimmed by 2 bases and J by 0 bases, leaving 11 bases between them. The CDR3 covers 16 residues. The CDR3, as DNA: TGTGCCAGCAGTGAATCCCAGGGGTTCTCTGGAAACACCATATATTTT. This encodes CASSESQGFSGNTIYF.

The chain combines TRBV4-1 with TRBJ2-1; the match to TRBD2 covers 13 bases. This CDR3 is 15 amino acids long. V was clipped by 4 bases and J by 9 bases; unmatched bases: 6. Germline-derived CDR1 and CDR2 are MGHRA and YSYEKL. The CDR3 spells CASSLTSGGFIEQFF. DNA for the CDR3: TGCGCCAGCAGCCTGACTAGCGGGGGGTTTATTGAGCAGTTCTTC.